A single sample gave rise to the 26 T cell receptor beta chains below, sequenced in a study of cytomegalovirus exposure and HLA in healthy donors (dated by TCRdb to the late 2010s). The protocol used for the library was the immunoSEQ multiplex PCR assay. For the multiplex PCR, a mixture combining 60 forward primers for TCR Vbeta segments and 13 reverse primers for TCR Jbeta segments was used. What TCRdb holds here is the immuneACCESS table cut down to in-frame rearrangements. Part of the clones is not present; checked against another copy, under half of the missing clones reflect an unresolved V gene, and the others are unexplained. Within this sample are about 69,000 clones, with about 74% of them counted one time only. The ten largest make up approximately 12% of the sample. Sequencing was carried out using PBMCs. The receptors stem from a woman in her sixties in good health and CMV-seropositive.

Sample share makes this clone medium-sized. The same CDR3 is also encoded by other DNA sequences in this sample. The chain joins TRBV6-5 to TRBJ1-1, with D possibly TRBD1 on 5 matching bases. CDR1 is MNHEY, CDR2 SVGAGI, per germline. V gave up 6 bases and J gave up 0 bases, with 8 bases separating them. The CDR3 totals 13 residues. CDR3 loop: CASRRQLNTEAFF. Here the CDR3 DNA reads TGTGCCAGCAGAAGACAGTTGAACACTGAAGCTTTCTTT.

There are a few counts of this clone. The gene calls are TRBV7-9 and TRBJ2-5; TRBD1 is a possible D gene (6 bases). V lost 5 bases and J lost 5, with 21 bases in between. The CDR3 loop spans 16 amino acids. CDR1 SEHNR and CDR2 FQNEAQ come from the germline V gene (reference sequence). The CDR3 loop reads CASSRVTGIPSETQYF. The CDR3, as DNA: TGTGCCAGCAGCCGGGTAACAGGGATTCCTTCGGAGACCCAGTACTTC.

J is TRBJ1-5 and V is TRBV5-8; D is possibly TRBD1 (5 bases). Germline loops: CDR1 SGHTS, CDR2 YDEGEE. The V gene lost 2 bases and the J gene lost 5 bases, with 14 bases spanning the gap. This CDR3 has 15 residues. The CDR3 bases are TGTGCCAGCAGCTTCAGACAGAGGCCAGATCAGCCCCAGCATTTT. Amino acids: CASSFRQRPDQPQHF.

The chain couples TRBV7-3 to TRBJ1-2, with TRBD1 matching 10 bases. V dropped 8 bases and J dropped 3; count of bases not matched to a gene: 3. CDR1 and CDR2 (germline): SGHTA, FQGTGA. This CDR3 has 13 amino acids. Here the CDR3 reads CASRTGGDYGYTF. CDR3 coding DNA: TGTGCCAGCCGGACAGGGGGGGACTATGGCTACACCTTC.

The chain employs TRBV6-1 and TRBJ2-1; D unclear. Trimming pared 8 bases from V and 3 bases from J, leaving 8 bases between. Germline V lookup: CDR1 MNHNS, CDR2 SASEGT. This CDR3 is 12 amino acids long. CDR3 DNA: TGTGCCAGCTGTCACAGCTACAATGAGCAGTTCTTC. Translation: CASCHSYNEQFF.

The chain has TRBV14 and TRBJ2-4; 7 nucleotides align to TRBD1. V shed 1 base and J 3 bases; nucleotides not matched to a gene: 6. The CDR3 has 16 residues. Germline V gives CDR1 SGHDN, CDR2 FVKESK. In DNA form, the CDR3 reads TGTGCCAGCAGCCAAGGGACAGGCCGTCTCAAAAACATTCAGTACTTC. It yields the protein CASSQGTGRLKNIQYF.

Notes on this clone: Without the conserved terminal phenylalanine or tryptophan, this CDR3 likely stems from a read error. The chain combines TRBV7-9 with TRBJ2-2, with D unclear. The CDR3 sequence is 14 residues long. From germline, CDR1 is SEHNR and CDR2 FQNEAQ (reference sequence). V gave up 5 bases and J gave up 7 bases, with 14 bases separating them. The CDR3 loop reads CASSIVPQVGELFV. In DNA, the CDR3 is TGTGCCAGCAGCATTGTACCCCAGGTCGGGGAGCTGTTTGTT.

The chain carries TRBV30 and TRBJ1-2, with a possible D match to TRBD1 (5 bases). The germline V and J ends were trimmed by 2 bases and 2 bases, with 12 bases remaining between them. The CDR3 covers 14 residues. In germline, CDR1 is GTSNPN, CDR2 SVGIG (reference sequence). This chain's CDR3 is CAWSKGGGNYGYTF. The CDR3 nucleotides are TGTGCCTGGAGTAAGGGCGGGGGAAACTATGGCTACACCTTC.

CDR3 protein: CASRSGGVYEQYF. CDR3 coding DNA: TGTGCCAGCAGAAGCGGGGGGGTTTACGAGCAGTACTTC. The chain uses TRBV18 and TRBJ2-7; 10 nucleotides match TRBD2. Per the germline V gene, CDR1 is KGHSH and CDR2 is LQKENI. This CDR3 spans 13 amino acids. J gave up 4 bases and V 8 bases, and 5 bases lay outside the gene matches.

The chain couples TRBV18 to TRBJ1-3; TRBD1 is a possible D gene (5 bases). Deletions cut 3 bases from V and 2 bases from J, with 11 bases between. Per the germline V gene, CDR1 is KGHSH and CDR2 is LQKENI. The CDR3 consists of 15 residues. The chain's CDR3 is CASSPTGTAGNTIYF. CDR3 in DNA: TGTGCCAGCTCACCCACAGGTACCGCTGGAAACACCATATATTTT.

J is TRBJ1-1 and V is TRBV18, with D unclear. CDR3 length: 16 amino acids. Germline V gene lookup returns CDR1 KGHSH and CDR2 LQKENI. V was pared by 2 bases and J by 1 base, with 14 bases between. CDR3 residues: CASSPIGSRGNTEAFF. For the CDR3, the DNA is TGTGCCAGCTCACCAATTGGGTCCAGAGGGAACACTGAAGCTTTCTTT.

CDR3 protein: CASSPAGGTGNEKLFF. The CDR3 nucleotides read TGTGCCAGCAGCCCAGCAGGGGGGACAGGGAATGAAAAACTGTTTTTT. The chain combines TRBV7-9 with TRBJ1-4; 9 nucleotides line up with TRBD1. J gave up 5 bases and V 5 bases, and 9 bases lay outside the gene matches. The CDR3 consists of 16 residues. Germline V gene sequence: CDR1 SEHNR, CDR2 FQNEAQ (reference sequence).

The chain couples TRBV2 to TRBJ1-4; the D gene is possibly TRBD1 (5 bases). V gave up 2 bases and J gave up 7 bases, with 11 bases separating them. This CDR3 has 14 amino acids. Per germline, CDR1 SNHLY and CDR2 FYNNEI. The CDR3 reads CASSEQGLSEKLFF. CDR3 bases: TGTGCCAGCAGTGAACAGGGTCTGAGTGAAAAACTGTTTTTT.

The chain employs TRBV6-1 and TRBJ1-4; D perhaps matches TRBD1 (5 bases). The length of the CDR3 is 14 residues. Germline CDR1 and CDR2: MNHNS and SASEGT. V lost 4 bases and J 10 bases, leaving 16 bases between the germline ends. For the CDR3, the DNA is TGTGCCAGCAGTGTCTCAGGGAGGGAGGGAAAACTGTTTTTT. Its protein is CASSVSGREGKLFF.

The V and J genes are TRBV5-1 and TRBJ1-1; 8 bases align to TRBD1. This CDR3 comprises 13 residues. V lost 8 bases and J lost 7; bases outside the gene matches: 10. The germline gives CDR1 SGHRS, CDR2 YFSETQ. CDR3 nucleotides: TGCGCCAGTAACTCAGGACAGGGCGTTGAAGCTTTCTTT. It specifies CASNSGQGVEAFF.

V is TRBV4-2 and J is TRBJ2-3; 9 nucleotides agree with TRBD2. Germline V gene data show CDR1 as LGHNA and CDR2 as YNFKEQ. The CDR3 is made up of 19 amino acids. V lost 1 base and J lost 0; bases outside the gene matches: 11. The CDR3 sequence is CASSQVKASGVASTDTQYF. The CDR3 DNA is TGTGCCAGCAGCCAAGTCAAGGCTAGCGGGGTCGCTAGCACAGATACGCAGTATTTT.

This clone was seen more than once but under ten times. V and J are TRBV19 and TRBJ1-5, with 8 bases aligning to TRBD1. Germline V gene lookup returns CDR1 LNHDA and CDR2 SQIVND (reference sequence). The CDR3 covers 15 residues. The V and J ends lost 5 bases and 1 base, in that order; junction bases with no gene match: 4. CDR3 residues: CASSSTGVSNQPQHF. In DNA, the CDR3 is TGTGCCAGTAGTTCGACAGGGGTAAGCAATCAGCCCCAGCATTTT.

This chain links TRBV18 with TRBJ1-2, with 9 bases lining up with TRBD1. Trimming cost V 4 bases and J 0 bases; bases outside gene matches: 3. The CDR3 consists of 15 residues. The V gene's germline CDR1 is KGHSH and CDR2 LQKENI. The CDR3 loop is CASSRGQGPNYGYTF. Written as DNA, the CDR3 is TGTGCCAGCTCACGGGGACAGGGCCCTAACTATGGCTACACCTTC.

The chain couples TRBV13 to TRBJ2-1; 8 nucleotides match TRBD2. From germline, CDR1 is PRHDT and CDR2 FYEKMQ (reference sequence). This CDR3 has 18 amino acids. V trimming: 2 bases; J trimming: 10 bases; junction bases outside the gene matches: 19. The CDR3 protein is CASSLIPPTSGQPREQFF. The DNA of the CDR3 is TGTGCCAGCAGCTTAATCCCCCCCACTAGCGGCCAGCCTCGGGAGCAGTTCTTC.

The V and J genes are TRBV5-1 and TRBJ1-1, with 8 bases aligning to TRBD1. This CDR3 region has 15 residues. The germline gives CDR1 SGHRS, CDR2 YFSETQ. The V gene end was trimmed by 0 bases and the J gene end by 1 base; junction bases not matched to a gene: 2. CDR3 coding DNA: TGCGCCAGCAGCTTGGGGGGGACAGGGAACACTGAAGCTTTCTTT. Encoded protein: CASSLGGTGNTEAFF.

V usage is TRBV10-1 and J usage is TRBJ1-2; 7 bases are a match to TRBD1. This CDR3 is built from 15 residues. Per germline, CDR1 WNHNN and CDR2 SYGVQD (reference sequence). V lost 3 bases and J lost 6; bases outside the gene matches: 10. CDR3: CASSDRGRGRNGYTF. The CDR3 DNA sequence: TGCGCCAGCAGTGATAGGGGCAGGGGGAGGAATGGCTACACCTTC.

This clone was counted between two and nine times. The chain has TRBV10-3 and TRBJ2-7; a possible D gene is TRBD1 (8 bases). Germline CDR1 and CDR2: ENHRY and SYGVKD. Trimming shortened V by 6 bases and J by 4 bases, and 13 bases separated the two germline ends. This CDR3 is 13 amino acids long. CDR3 in DNA: TGTGCCATCAGCGACAGGGGAGGGTACGAGCAGTACTTC. Amino acids: CAISDRGGYEQYF.

This clone was counted a single time. This rearrangement joins TRBV27 to TRBJ2-7; TRBD1 matches 9 bases. The CDR3 runs 13 residues. V lost 5 bases to trimming and J lost 5 bases; unmatched junction nucleotides: 4. The germline V gene has CDR1 MNHEY and CDR2 SMNVEV (reference sequence). CDR3 sequence: CASSRQGGDEQYF. CDR3 coding DNA: TGTGCCAGCAGTCGACAGGGGGGCGACGAGCAGTACTTC.

The V gene is TRBV5-1, the J gene TRBJ1-1; 8 nucleotides align to TRBD1. The germline V gene encodes CDR1 SGHRS and CDR2 YFSETQ. The CDR3 consists of 14 residues. The trim removed 4 bases at V and 8 bases at J, leaving 10 bases unmatched. CDR3 sequence: CASSGPGQGLEAFF. The DNA for the CDR3 is TGCGCCAGCAGCGGTCCAGGACAGGGTTTAGAAGCTTTCTTT.

This clone was found a few times. Other DNA sequences in this sample translate to the same CDR3. The chain couples TRBV29-1 to TRBJ1-1, with D maybe TRBD1 (6 bases). The CDR3 is 12 residues long. V lost 5 bases, J lost 1 base, and 8 bases lay in between. Germline lookup yields CDR1 SQVTM and CDR2 ANQGSEA. As DNA, the CDR3 is TGCAGCGTTCTACAGGGGAACACTGAAGCTTTCTTT. It yields the protein CSVLQGNTEAFF.

The genes are TRBV28 and TRBJ1-2, with 9 bases identical to TRBD1. Germline trimming cut 6 bases from V and 4 bases from J; bases unmatched to any gene: 3. Germline values: CDR1 MDHEN, CDR2 SYDVKM. The CDR3 is 13 amino acids. The DNA of the CDR3 is TGTGCCAGCAGAAGGACAGGGGTCTATGGCTACACCTTC. Its protein is CASRRTGVYGYTF.